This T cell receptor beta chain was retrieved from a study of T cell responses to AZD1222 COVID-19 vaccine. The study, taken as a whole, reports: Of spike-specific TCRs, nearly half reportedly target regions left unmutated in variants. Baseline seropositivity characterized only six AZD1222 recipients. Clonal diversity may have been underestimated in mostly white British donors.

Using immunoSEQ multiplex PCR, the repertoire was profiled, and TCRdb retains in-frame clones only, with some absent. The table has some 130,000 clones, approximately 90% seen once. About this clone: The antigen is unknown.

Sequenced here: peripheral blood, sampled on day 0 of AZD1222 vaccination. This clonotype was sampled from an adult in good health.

The CDR3 loop is CASSSPGSLGHGYTF. The CDR3 DNA is TGTGCCAGCAGCTCCCCCGGGAGTCTGGGGCATGGCTACACCTTC. The rearrangement uses TRBV5-4 and TRBJ1-2; D possibly corresponds to TRBD1 (5 bases). The CDR3 contains 15 residues. V was pared by 3 bases and J by 6 bases, with 18 bases between. Germline V gene sequence: CDR1 SGHNT, CDR2 YYREEE (reference sequence). Variable domain in full (rest from reference TRBV5-4 and TRBJ1-2): ETGVTQSPTHLIKTRGQQVTLRCSSQSGHNTVSWYQQALGQGPQFIFQYYREEENGRGNFPPRFSGLQFPNYSSELNVNALELDDSALYLCASSSPGSLGHGYTFGSGTRLTVV.